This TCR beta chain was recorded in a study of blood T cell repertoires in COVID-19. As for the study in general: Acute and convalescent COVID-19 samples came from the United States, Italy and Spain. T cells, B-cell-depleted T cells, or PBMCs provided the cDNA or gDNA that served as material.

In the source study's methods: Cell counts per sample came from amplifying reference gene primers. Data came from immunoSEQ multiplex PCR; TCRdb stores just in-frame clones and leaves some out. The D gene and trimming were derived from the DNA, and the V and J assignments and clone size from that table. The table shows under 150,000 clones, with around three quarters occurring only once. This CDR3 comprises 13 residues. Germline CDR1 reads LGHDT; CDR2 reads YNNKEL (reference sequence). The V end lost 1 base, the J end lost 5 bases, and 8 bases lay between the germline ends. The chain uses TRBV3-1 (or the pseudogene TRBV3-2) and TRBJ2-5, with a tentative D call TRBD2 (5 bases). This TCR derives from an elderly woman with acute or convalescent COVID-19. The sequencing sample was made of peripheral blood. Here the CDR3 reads CASSQVRGETQYF. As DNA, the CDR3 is TGTGCCAGCAGCCAAGTACGAGGGGAGACCCAGTACTTC.